This T cell receptor (beta chain) was captured by sequencing in a study of blood T cell repertoires in COVID-19. Cohort assignment relied on participant-reported clinical history. Original methodology: Reference gene primers were amplified, and this amplification served to estimate nucleated cell counts. Data came from immunoSEQ multiplex PCR; TCRdb stores just in-frame clones and leaves some out. V and J calls and clone size follow that table, whereas D and trimming were derived from the DNA. The data contain nearly 350,000 clones, roughly nine tenths of them seen just once; the ten biggest clones take up roughly 0.94%. This clone was seen just once. The CDR3 consists of 13 residues. Germline lookup yields CDR1 MDHEN and CDR2 SYDVKM. Between the trimmed V and J ends, which lost 3 bases and 5 bases, there was a span of 10 bases.

The rearrangement links TRBV28 to TRBJ2-5; no reliable D call. Input material: PBMCs or T cells enriched from blood (not recorded which). The origin of this receptor is a woman aged 25 to 39 who had recovered from COVID-19. CDR3: CASSFFVSETQYF. In nucleotides, the CDR3 is TGTGCCAGCAGTTTCTTTGTGAGCGAGACCCAGTACTTC.